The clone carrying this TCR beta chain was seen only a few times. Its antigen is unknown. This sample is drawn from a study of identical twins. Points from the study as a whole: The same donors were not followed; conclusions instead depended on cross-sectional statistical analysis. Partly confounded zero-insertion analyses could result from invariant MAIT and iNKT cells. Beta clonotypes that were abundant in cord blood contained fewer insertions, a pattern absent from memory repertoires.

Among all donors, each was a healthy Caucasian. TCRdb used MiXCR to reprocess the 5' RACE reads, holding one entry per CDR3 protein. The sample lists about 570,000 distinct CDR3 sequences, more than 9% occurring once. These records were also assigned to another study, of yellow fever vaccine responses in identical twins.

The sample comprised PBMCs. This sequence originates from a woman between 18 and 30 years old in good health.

CDR3 sequence: CASSYPDSSGANVLTF. For the CDR3, the DNA is TGTGCCAGCAGTTACCCAGACAGCTCTGGGGCCAACGTCCTGACTTTC. The chain has TRBV6-5 and TRBJ2-6, with D maybe TRBD1 (5 bases). Germline loops: CDR1 MNHEY, CDR2 SVGAGI. The V and J ends lost 2 bases and 0 bases respectively, with 8 bases between them. CDR3 length equals 16 residues.